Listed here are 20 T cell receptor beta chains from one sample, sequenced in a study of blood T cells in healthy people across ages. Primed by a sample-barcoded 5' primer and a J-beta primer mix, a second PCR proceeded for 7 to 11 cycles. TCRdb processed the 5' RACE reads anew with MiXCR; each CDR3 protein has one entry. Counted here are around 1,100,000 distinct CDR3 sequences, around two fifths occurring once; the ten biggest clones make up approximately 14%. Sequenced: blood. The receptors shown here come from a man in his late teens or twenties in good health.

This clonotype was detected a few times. Here the CDR3 DNA reads TGTGCCAGCAGCTTAAGGAGAGGCGAAAGACAGGGGCGCAAGTACGAGCAGTACTTC. As protein: CASSLRRGERQGRKYEQYF. This sequence joins TRBV11-2 and TRBJ2-7, with 8 bases identical to TRBD1. This CDR3 has 19 residues. Losses at the gene ends were 2 bases for V and 4 bases for J; bases not matched to a gene: 19. Germline V gene data show CDR1 as SGHAT and CDR2 as FQNNGV.

The CDR3: CASSYSIAGALYEQYF. DNA for the CDR3: TGTGCCAGCAGTTACTCGATAGCGGGGGCCCTCTACGAGCAGTACTTC. The V gene is TRBV6-2 or TRBV6-3, the J gene TRBJ2-7, with 9 nucleotides matching TRBD2. CDR3 size: 16 residues. Germline values: CDR1 MNHEY, CDR2 SVGEGT. The V gene end was trimmed by 0 bases and the J gene end by 3 bases; junction bases not matched to a gene: 6.

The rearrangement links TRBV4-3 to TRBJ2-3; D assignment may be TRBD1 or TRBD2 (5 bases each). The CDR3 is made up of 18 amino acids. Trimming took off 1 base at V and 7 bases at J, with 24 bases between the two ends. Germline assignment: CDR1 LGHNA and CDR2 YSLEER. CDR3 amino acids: CASSQVPRGAGVLNTQYF. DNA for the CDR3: TGCGCCAGCAGCCAAGTTCCTAGAGGGGCTGGTGTCTTGAATACGCAGTATTTT.

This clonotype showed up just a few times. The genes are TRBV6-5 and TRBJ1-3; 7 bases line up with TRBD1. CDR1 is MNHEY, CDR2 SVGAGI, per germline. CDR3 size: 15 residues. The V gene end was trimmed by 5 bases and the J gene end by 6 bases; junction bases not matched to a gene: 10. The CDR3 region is CASSRNRGAENTIYF. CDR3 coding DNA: TGTGCCAGCAGTCGGAACAGGGGTGCGGAAAACACCATATATTTT.

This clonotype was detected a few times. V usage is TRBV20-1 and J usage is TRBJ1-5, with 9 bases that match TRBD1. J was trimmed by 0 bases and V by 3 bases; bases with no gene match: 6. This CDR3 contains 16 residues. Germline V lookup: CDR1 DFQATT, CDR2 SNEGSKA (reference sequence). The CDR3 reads CSARGDRDYSNQPQHF. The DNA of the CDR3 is TGCAGTGCTAGGGGGGACAGGGATTATAGCAATCAGCCCCAGCATTTT.

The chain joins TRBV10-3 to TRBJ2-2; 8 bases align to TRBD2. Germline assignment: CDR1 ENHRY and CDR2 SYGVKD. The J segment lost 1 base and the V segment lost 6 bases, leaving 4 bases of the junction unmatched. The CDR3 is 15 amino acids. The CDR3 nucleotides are TGTGCCATCAGCGTAGCGGGGATGAACACCGGGGAGCTGTTTTTT. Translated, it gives CAISVAGMNTGELFF.

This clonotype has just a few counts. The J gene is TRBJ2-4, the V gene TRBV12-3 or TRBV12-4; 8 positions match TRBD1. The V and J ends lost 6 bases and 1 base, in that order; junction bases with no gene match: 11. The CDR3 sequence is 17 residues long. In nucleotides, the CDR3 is TGTGCCAGCAGACCCCTTGGACAGGGTAGGGCCAAAAACATTCAGTACTTC. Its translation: CASRPLGQGRAKNIQYF.

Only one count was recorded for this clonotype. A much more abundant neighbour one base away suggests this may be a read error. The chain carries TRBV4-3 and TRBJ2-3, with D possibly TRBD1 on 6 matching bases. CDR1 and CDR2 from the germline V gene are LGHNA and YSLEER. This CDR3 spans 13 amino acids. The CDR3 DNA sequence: TGCGCCAGCGGCCAGTCGACAGGATCAGCGCAGTATTTT. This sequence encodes CASGQSTGSAQYF.

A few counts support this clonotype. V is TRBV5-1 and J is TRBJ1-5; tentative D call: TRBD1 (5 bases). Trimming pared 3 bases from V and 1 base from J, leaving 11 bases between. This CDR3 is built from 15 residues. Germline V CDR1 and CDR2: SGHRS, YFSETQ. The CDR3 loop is CASSSDGDSNQPQHF. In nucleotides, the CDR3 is TGCGCCAGCAGCTCGGACGGGGACAGCAATCAGCCCCAGCATTTT.

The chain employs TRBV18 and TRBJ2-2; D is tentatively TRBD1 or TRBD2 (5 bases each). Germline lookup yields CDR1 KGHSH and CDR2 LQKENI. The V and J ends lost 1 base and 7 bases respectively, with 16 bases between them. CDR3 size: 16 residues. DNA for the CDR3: TGTGCCAGCTCACCACGAACACCTAAGGGGAGCGGGGAGCTGTTTTTT. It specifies CASSPRTPKGSGELFF.

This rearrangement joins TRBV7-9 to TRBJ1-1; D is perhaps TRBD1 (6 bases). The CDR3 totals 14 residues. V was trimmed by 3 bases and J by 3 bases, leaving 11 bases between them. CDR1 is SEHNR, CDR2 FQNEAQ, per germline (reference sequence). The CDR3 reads CASSFPSGDTEAFF. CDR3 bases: TGTGCCAGCAGCTTCCCCTCAGGGGACACTGAAGCTTTCTTT.

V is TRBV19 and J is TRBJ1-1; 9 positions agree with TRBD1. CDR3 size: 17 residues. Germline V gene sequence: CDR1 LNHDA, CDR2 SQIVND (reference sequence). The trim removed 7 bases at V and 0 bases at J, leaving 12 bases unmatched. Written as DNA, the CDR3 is TGTGCCAGTACCCCAGGGACAGGGAGTATAATGAACACTGAAGCTTTCTTT. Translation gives CASTPGTGSIMNTEAFF. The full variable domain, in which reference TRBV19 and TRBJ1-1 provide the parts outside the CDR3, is DGGITQSPKYLFRKEGQNVTLSCEQNLNHDAMYWYRQDPGQGLRLIYYSQIVNDFQKGDIAEGYSVSREKKESFPLTVTSAQKNPTAFYLCASTPGTGSIMNTEAFFGQGTRLTVV.

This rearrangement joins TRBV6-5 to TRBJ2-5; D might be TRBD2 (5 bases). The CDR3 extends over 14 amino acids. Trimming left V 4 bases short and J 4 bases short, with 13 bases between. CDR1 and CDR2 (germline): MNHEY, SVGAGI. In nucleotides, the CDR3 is TGTGCCAGCAGTTTCCGGGAATTGGGAGAGACCCAGTACTTC. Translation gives CASSFRELGETQYF.

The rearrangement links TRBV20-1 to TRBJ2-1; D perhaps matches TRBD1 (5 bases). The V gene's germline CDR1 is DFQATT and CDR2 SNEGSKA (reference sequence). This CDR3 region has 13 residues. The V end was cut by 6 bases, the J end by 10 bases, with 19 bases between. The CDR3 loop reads CSASGAGKGEQFF. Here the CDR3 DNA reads TGCAGTGCCAGTGGGGCAGGGAAGGGCGAGCAGTTCTTC.

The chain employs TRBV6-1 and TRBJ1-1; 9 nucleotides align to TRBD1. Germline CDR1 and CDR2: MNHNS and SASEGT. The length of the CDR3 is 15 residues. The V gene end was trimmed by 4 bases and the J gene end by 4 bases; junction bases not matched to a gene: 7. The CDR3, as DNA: TGTGCCAGCAGTGCCTCCGGGGGACAGGGCACTGAAGCTTTCTTT. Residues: CASSASGGQGTEAFF.

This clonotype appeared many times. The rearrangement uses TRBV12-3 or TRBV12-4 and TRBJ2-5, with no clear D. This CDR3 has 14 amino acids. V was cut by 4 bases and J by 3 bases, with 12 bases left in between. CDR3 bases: TGTGCCAGCAGTTCCCCTCTGGGTGAAGAGACCCAGTACTTC. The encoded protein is CASSSPLGEETQYF.

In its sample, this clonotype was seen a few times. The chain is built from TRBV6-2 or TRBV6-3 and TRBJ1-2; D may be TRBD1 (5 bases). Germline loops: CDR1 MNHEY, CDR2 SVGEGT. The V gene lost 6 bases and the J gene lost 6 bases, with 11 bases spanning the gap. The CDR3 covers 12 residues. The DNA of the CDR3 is TGTGCCAGCAGGACAGATATCCATGGCTACACCTTC. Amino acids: CASRTDIHGYTF.

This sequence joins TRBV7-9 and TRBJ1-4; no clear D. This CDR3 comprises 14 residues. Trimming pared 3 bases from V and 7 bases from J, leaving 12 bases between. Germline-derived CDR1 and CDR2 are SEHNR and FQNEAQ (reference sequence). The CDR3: CASSLREWGEKLFF. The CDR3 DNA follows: TGTGCCAGCAGCTTGAGGGAGTGGGGTGAAAAACTGTTTTTT.

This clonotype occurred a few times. In nucleotides, the CDR3 is TGTGCCAGCAGCTTAAAGGAAACTAATGAAAAACTGTTTTTT. It yields the protein CASSLKETNEKLFF. The chain has TRBV7-9 and TRBJ1-4; D call uncertain. Per the germline V gene, CDR1 is SEHNR and CDR2 is FQNEAQ (reference sequence). Trimming removed 2 bases at V and 1 base at J, with 5 bases between. The CDR3 has 14 amino acids. Supplemented by reference TRBV7-9 and TRBJ1-4, the full variable domain reads DTGVSQNPRHKITKRGQNVTFRCDPISEHNRLYWYRQTLGQGPEFLTYFQNEAQLEKSRLLSDRFSAERPKGSFSTLEIQRTEQGDSAMYLCASSLKETNEKLFFGSGTQLSVL.

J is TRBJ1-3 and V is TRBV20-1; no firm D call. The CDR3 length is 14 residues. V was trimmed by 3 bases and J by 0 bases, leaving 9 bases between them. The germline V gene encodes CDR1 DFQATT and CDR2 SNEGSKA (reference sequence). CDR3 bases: TGCAGTGCTAGCGCTGAATACTCTGGAAACACCATATATTTT. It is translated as CSASAEYSGNTIYF.